The clone carrying this T cell receptor beta chain was seen only once. This sample was taken from a study of STAT5B mutations in CD4+ large granular lymphocyte leukemia. Generated by immunoSEQ multiplex PCR, the TCRdb table keeps only in-frame clones and is missing some. The table includes approximately 24,000 clones, 65% to 90% detected once. The CDR3 extends over 14 amino acids. Trimming stripped 2 bases from V and 4 bases from J, with 9 bases between. From germline, CDR1 is SEHNR and CDR2 FQNEAQ (reference sequence). This receptor was obtained from a human donor in good health. The chain has TRBV7-9 and TRBJ2-1; D call uncertain. What was sequenced was CD4+ T cells from blood buffy coats. The CDR3 here is CASSLSTDYNEQFF. The CDR3 DNA sequence: TGTGCCAGCAGCTTATCCACAGATTACAATGAGCAGTTCTTC.